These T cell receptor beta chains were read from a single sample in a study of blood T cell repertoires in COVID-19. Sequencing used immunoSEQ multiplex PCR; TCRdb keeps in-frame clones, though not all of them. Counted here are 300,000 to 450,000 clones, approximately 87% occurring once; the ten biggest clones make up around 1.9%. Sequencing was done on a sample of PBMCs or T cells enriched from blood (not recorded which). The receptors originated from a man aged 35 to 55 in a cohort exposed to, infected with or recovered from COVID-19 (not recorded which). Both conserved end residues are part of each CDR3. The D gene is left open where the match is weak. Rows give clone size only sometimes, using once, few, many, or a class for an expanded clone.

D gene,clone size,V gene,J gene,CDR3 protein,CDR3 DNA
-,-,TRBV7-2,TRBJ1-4,CASSLGIGGEKLFF,TGTGCCAGCAGCTTAGGTATCGGGGGAGAAAAACTGTTTTTT
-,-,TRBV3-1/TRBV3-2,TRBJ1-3,CASSQGVPGNTIYF,TGTGCCAGCAGCCAAGGCGTTCCTGGAAACACCATATATTTT
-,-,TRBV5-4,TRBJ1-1,CASSLNGLMNTEAFF,TGTGCCAGCAGCTTGAATGGACTGATGAACACTGAAGCTTTCTTT
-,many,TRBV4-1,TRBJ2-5,CASSHPRTQGPPQETQYF,TGCGCCAGCAGCCACCCCAGAACACAGGGACCACCTCAAGAGACCCAGTACTTC
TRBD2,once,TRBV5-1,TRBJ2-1,CASSVSSGRSYNEQFF,TGCGCCAGCAGCGTCTCTAGCGGGCGCTCCTACAATGAGCAGTTCTTC
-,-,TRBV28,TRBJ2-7,CASSTDIYEQYF,TGTGCCAGCAGTACAGACATCTACGAGCAGTACTTC
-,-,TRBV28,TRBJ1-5,CASSFDGGQPQHF,TGTGCCAGCAGTTTTGACGGGGGTCAGCCCCAGCATTTT
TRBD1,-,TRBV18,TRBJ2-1,CASSVQGHEQFF,TGTGCCAGCTCAGTACAGGGGCATGAGCAGTTCTTC
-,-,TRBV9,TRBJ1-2,CASSMQDTTYGYTF,TGTGCCAGCAGCATGCAAGACACCACCTATGGCTACACCTTC
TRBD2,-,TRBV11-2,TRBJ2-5,CASSSLASGRKTQYF,TGTGCCAGCAGCTCCCTCGCTAGCGGGAGAAAGACCCAGTACTTC
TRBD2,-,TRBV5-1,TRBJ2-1,CASSGGSYNEQFF,TGCGCCAGTTCGGGGGGCTCCTACAATGAGCAGTTCTTC